This T cell receptor beta chain appears in the sequencing data of a study of T cell responses to AZD1222 COVID-19 vaccine. TCRdb's table, derived via immunoSEQ multiplex PCR, lists solely in-frame clones and lacks some. In the table there are some 150,000 clones, approximately 89% of which are singletons. The CDR3 is 18 residues long. The germline V and J ends were trimmed by 0 bases and 1 base, with 20 bases remaining between them. The germline V gene encodes CDR1 GTSNPN and CDR2 SVGIG (reference sequence). The chain is built from TRBV30 and TRBJ2-3, with D perhaps matching TRBD2 (6 bases). This receptor was identified in an adult who received the AZD1222 COVID-19 vaccine. Source: peripheral blood, taken 28 days after the second AZD1222 dose. For the CDR3, the DNA is TGTGCCTGGAGTGTAGCGTTGTTGAGGGCTAGCGGCACAGATACGCAGTATTTT. Translated, it gives CAWSVALLRASGTDTQYF.